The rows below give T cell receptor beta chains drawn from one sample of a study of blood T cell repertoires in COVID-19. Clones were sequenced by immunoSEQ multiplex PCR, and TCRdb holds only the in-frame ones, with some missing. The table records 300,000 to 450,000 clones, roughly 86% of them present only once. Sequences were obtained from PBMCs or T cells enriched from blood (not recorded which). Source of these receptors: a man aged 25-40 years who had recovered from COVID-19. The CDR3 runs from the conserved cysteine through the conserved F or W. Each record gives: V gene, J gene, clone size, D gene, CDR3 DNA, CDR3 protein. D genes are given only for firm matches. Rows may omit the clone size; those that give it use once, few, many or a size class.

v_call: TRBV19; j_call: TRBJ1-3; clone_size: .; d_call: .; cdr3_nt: TGTGCCAGTAGAATACAGGGATTCAGCCTGTGGCCCATATATTTT; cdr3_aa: CASRIQGFSLWPIYF
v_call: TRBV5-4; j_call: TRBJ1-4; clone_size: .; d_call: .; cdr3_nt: TGTGCCAGCAGCTCACGGGGGACTACAACTAATGAAAAACTGTTTTTT; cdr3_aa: CASSSRGTTTNEKLFF
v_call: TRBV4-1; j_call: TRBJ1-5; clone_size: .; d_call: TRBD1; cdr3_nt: TGCGCCAGCAGCCAAGAAGGACAGGCGGATCGGCCCCAGCATTTT; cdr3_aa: CASSQEGQADRPQHF
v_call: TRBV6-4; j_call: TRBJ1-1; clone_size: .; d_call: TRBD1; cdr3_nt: TGTGCCAGCAGCGTCGGGGGGACAGGGGGCACTGAAGCTTTCTTT; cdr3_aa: CASSVGGTGGTEAFF
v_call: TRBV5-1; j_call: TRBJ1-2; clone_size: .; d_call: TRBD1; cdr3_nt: TGCGCCAGCAGCTTGGCCGCACCGGGACAGAACTATGGCTACACCTTC; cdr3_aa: CASSLAAPGQNYGYTF
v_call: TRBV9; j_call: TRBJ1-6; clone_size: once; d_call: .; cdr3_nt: TGTGCCAGCAGCGTAGGGGGAGGGAGAAATTCACCCCTCCACTTT; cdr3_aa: CASSVGGGRNSPLHF
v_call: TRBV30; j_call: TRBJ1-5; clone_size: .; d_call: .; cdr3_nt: TGTGCCTGGACTGGGCAGGGAACGGGTCAGCCCCAGCATTTT; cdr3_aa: CAWTGQGTGQPQHF
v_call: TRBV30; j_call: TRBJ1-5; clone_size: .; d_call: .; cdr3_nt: TGTGCCTGGGGGGCCCGCCCGAATCAGCCCCAGCATTTT; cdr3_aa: CAWGARPNQPQHF
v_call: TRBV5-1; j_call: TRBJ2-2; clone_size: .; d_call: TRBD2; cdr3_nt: TGCGCCACAAAAGCGGGGACCGGGGAGCTGTTTTTT; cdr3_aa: CATKAGTGELFF
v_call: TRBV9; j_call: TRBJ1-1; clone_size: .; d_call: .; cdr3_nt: TGTGCCAGCAGCGTAGATGTAGACAGACGAAACACTGAAGCTTTCTTT; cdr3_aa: CASSVDVDRRNTEAFF
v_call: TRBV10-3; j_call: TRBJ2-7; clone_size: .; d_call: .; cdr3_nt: TGTGCCATCAGTGACAACAGCTACGAGCAGTACTTC; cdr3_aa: CAISDNSYEQYF
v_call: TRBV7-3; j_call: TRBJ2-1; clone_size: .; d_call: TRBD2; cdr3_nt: TGTGCCAGCAGCTTCCGGACTAGCTCCTACAATGAGCAGTTCTTC; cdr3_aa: CASSFRTSSYNEQFF
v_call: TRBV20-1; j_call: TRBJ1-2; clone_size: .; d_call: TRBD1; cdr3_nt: TGCAGTGCTAGTATTGGGCAGGGGGCTCGGGGCTACACCTTC; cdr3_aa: CSASIGQGARGYTF
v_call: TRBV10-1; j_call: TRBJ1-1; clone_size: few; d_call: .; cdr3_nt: TGCGCCAGCAGTGAGTCGAGCAGGGCTGAAGCTTTCTTT; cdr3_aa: CASSESSRAEAFF
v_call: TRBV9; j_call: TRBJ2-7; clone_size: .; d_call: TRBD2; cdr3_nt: TGTGCCAGCAGCGTGGGACTAGCGGGGGCTGCCTACGAGCAGTACTTC; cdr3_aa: CASSVGLAGAAYEQYF
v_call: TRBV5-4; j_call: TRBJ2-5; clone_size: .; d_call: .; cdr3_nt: TGTGCCAGCAGCTTGGGGACTGCAGAAGAGACCCAGTACTTC; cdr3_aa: CASSLGTAEETQYF
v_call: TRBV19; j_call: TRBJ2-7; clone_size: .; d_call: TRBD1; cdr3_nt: TGTGCCAGTAGTGAGGACAGGGTCGGTGAGCAGTACTTC; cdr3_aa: CASSEDRVGEQYF
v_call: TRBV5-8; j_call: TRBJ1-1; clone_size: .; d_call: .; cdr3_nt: TGTGCCAGCAGCCGGTTAGTGAACACTGAAGCTTTCTTT; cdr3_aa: CASSRLVNTEAFF
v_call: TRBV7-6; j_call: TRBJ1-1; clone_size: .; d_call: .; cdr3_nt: TGTGCCAGCAGCGAAGTTACAGGGAGCACTGAAGCTTTCTTT; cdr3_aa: CASSEVTGSTEAFF
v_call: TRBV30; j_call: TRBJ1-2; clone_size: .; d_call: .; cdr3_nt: TGTGCCTGGAGTACTACAGGGTCTCATGGCTACACCTTC; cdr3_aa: CAWSTTGSHGYTF
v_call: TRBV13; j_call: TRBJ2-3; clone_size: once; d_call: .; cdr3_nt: TGTGCCAGCAGCTCCCGGACTAGCACAGATACGCAGTATTTT; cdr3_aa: CASSSRTSTDTQYF
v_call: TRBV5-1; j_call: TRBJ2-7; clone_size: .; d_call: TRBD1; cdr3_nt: TGCGCCAGCAGCTTAAGACAGGGTTGGGGCGAGCAGTACTTC; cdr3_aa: CASSLRQGWGEQYF
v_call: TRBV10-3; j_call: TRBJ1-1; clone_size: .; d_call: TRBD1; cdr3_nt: TGTGCCACCAACGACTGGACAGGCCCCATGAACACTGAAGCTTTCTTT; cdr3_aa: CATNDWTGPMNTEAFF
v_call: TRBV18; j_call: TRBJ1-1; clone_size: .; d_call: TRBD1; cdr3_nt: TGTGCCAGCTCATCCTCCACAGGGGGGGAAGCTTTCTTT; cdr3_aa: CASSSSTGGEAFF
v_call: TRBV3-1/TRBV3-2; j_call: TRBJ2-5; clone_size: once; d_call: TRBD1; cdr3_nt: TGTGCCAGCAGCACCGACAGGGCCCAGTACTTC; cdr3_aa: CASSTDRAQYF
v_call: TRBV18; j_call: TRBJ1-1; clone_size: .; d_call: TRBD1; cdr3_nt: TGTGCCAGCTCAGCACAGGGGAAGAACACTGAAGCTTTCTTT; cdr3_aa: CASSAQGKNTEAFF
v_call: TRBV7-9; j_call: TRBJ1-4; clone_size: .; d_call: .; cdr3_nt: TGTGCCAGCAGCTTCCAGGTTGCAACTAATGAAAAACTGTTTTTT; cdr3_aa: CASSFQVATNEKLFF
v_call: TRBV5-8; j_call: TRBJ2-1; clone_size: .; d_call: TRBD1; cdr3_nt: TGTGCCAGCAGCGACCGGGACAGGGTAGGCAATGAGCAGTTCTTC; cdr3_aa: CASSDRDRVGNEQFF
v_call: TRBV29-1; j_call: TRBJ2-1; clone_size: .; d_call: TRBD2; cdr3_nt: TGCAGCGTTGACCTCGGACGGCGGGGGGAGCAGTTCTTC; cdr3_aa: CSVDLGRRGEQFF
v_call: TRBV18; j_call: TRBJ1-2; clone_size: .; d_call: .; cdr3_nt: TGTGCCAGCTCACCACCGGGAGGGTATGGCTACACCTTC; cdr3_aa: CASSPPGGYGYTF